Each of the 11 T cell receptor beta chains below was sequenced from the same sample in a study of blood T cell repertoires in COVID-19. Only in-frame clones appear in the TCRdb table, and some are missing; sequencing was by immunoSEQ multiplex PCR. The profile shows 52,000 or so clones, roughly 90% of them singletons. The sequenced sample was peripheral blood. Every receptor here comes from a man older than 75 with acute or convalescent COVID-19.

This clone was recorded a few times. The chain is built from TRBV18 and TRBJ2-3, with 8 nucleotides matching TRBD1. This CDR3 region has 16 residues. Germline values: CDR1 KGHSH, CDR2 LQKENI. Germline trimming cut 3 bases from V and 5 bases from J; bases unmatched to any gene: 10. The CDR3 DNA reads TGTGCCAGCTCACCCTACTTGGACAGGGACGAAGATACGCAGTATTTT. This sequence encodes CASSPYLDRDEDTQYF. Looking up the rest from reference TRBV18 and TRBJ2-3 gives the full variable domain: NAGVMQNPRHLVRRRGQEARLRCSPMKGHSHVYWYRQLPEEGLKFMVYLQKENIIDESGMPKERFSAEFPKEGPSILRIQQVVRGDSAAYFCASSPYLDRDEDTQYFGPGTRLTVL.

Note on this clone: The junction differs from germline at one of its ends, possibly a read error. This chain connects TRBV7-7 to TRBJ2-3; TRBD2 matches at 10 bases. This CDR3 has 12 residues. CDR1 is SSHAT, CDR2 FNYEAQ, per germline (reference sequence). As DNA, the CDR3 is TGTGCTAGCAGCTTAGCGGGAGGTACGCAGTATTTT. It translates to CASSLAGGTQYF.

This chain links TRBV29-1 with TRBJ1-4; D remains unclear. Trimming shortened V by 1 base and J by 7 bases, and 16 bases separated the two germline ends. This CDR3 has 15 amino acids. Germline-derived CDR1 and CDR2 are SQVTM and ANQGSEA. The CDR3 here is CSVEVRPEAGEKLFF. Here the CDR3 DNA reads TGCAGCGTTGAAGTCCGCCCTGAGGCTGGTGAAAAACTGTTTTTT.

This clone was counted a single time. The CDR3 reads CASSLELAGAHTGELFF. The CDR3, as DNA: TGTGCCAGCAGCTTGGAACTAGCGGGGGCGCACACCGGGGAGCTGTTTTTT. The rearrangement uses TRBV5-4 and TRBJ2-2; TRBD2 matches at 11 bases. The germline CDR1 and CDR2 sequences are SGHNT and YYREEE (reference sequence). There are 17 residues in the CDR3. Unmatched junction bases numbered 4, after V lost 0 bases and J lost 3 bases. The full variable domain, completed using reference TRBV5-4 and TRBJ2-2, is ETGVTQSPTHLIKTRGQQVTLRCSSQSGHNTVSWYQQALGQGPQFIFQYYREEENGRGNFPPRFSGLQFPNYSSELNVNALELDDSALYLCASSLELAGAHTGELFFGEGSRLTVL.

This clone was observed a handful of times. The V and J genes are TRBV9 and TRBJ1-6; perhaps TRBD1 as D (5 bases). V gave up 4 bases and J gave up 7 bases, with 18 bases separating them. This CDR3 spans 16 amino acids. Germline loops: CDR1 SGDLS, CDR2 YYNGEE. The CDR3 DNA is TGTGCCAGCAGCACAGAACTGACAGAGCGAAATTCACCCCTCCACTTT. Protein product: CASSTELTERNSPLHF.

The chain links TRBV5-4 to TRBJ2-2; 8 bases align to TRBD1. The trim removed 0 bases at V and 6 bases at J, leaving 7 bases unmatched. This CDR3 is built from 16 residues. Per the germline V gene, CDR1 is SGHNT and CDR2 is YYREEE (reference sequence). DNA for the CDR3: TGTGCCAGCAGCTTGGCCAACGGACAGGGAGCCGGGGAGCTGTTTTTT. This gives the protein CASSLANGQGAGELFF.

V usage is TRBV27 and J usage is TRBJ1-1; D is undetermined. Germline CDR1 is MNHEY and CDR2 is SMNVEV (reference sequence). V dropped 0 bases and J dropped 7 bases, with 9 bases sitting between them. There are 13 residues in the CDR3. DNA of the CDR3: TGTGCCAGCAGTTTATCAAATGGGCTTGAAGCTTTCTTT. As protein: CASSLSNGLEAFF.

This clone was observed once. The rearrangement links TRBV6-5 to TRBJ2-7; the match to TRBD2 covers 11 bases. CDR3 length: 14 amino acids. Germline CDR1 and CDR2: MNHEY and SVGAGI. The V gene end was trimmed by 6 bases and the J gene end by 1 base; junction bases not matched to a gene: 2. Here the CDR3 DNA reads TGTGCCAGCAGGACTAGCGGGGATTCCTACGAGCAGTACTTC. This gives the protein CASRTSGDSYEQYF.

This rearrangement joins TRBV6-5 to TRBJ1-2; TRBD1 might be the D (6 bases). The CDR3 is made up of 14 amino acids. Germline CDR1 MNHEY, CDR2 SVGAGI. V shed 8 bases and J shed 6 bases, with 19 bases lying between them. CDR3 loop: CASYFGQRSNGYTF. CDR3 in DNA: TGTGCCAGCTACTTTGGACAGAGGAGCAATGGCTACACCTTC.

The rearrangement joins TRBV12-3 or TRBV12-4 to TRBJ2-1; 9 bases map to TRBD1. Losses at the gene ends were 6 bases for V and 15 bases for J; bases not matched to a gene: 12. CDR3 size: 13 residues. The CDR3 bases are TGTGCCAGCAGGGGGGACAGGGTCCTTTCTCCGTTCTTC. This encodes CASRGDRVLSPFF.

The rearrangement uses TRBV7-2 and TRBJ1-5; maybe TRBD1 (6 bases). CDR3 size: 15 residues. V was clipped by 5 bases and J by 0 bases, with 11 bases between them. Germline-derived CDR1 and CDR2 are SGHTA and FQGNSA. The CDR3: CASSRDTHSNQPQHF. CDR3 nucleotide sequence: TGTGCCAGCAGCCGGGACACCCATAGCAATCAGCCCCAGCATTTT.